Listed below are T cell receptor beta chains from one sample, sequenced in a study of blood T cell repertoires in COVID-19. The data were produced by immunoSEQ multiplex PCR, yet TCRdb's version contains in-frame clones alone and is incomplete. The table includes fewer than 400,000 clones, 85% to 90% detected once. The sequenced sample consisted of peripheral blood. Receptor source: a woman in her thirties with COVID-19, enrolled during active disease. CDR3s include the opening cysteine and the closing phenylalanine or tryptophan. The D gene is left open where the match is weak. The size field is filled for only some rows; it gives once, few, many or a size class.

DNA	CDR3	size	D	J	V
TGTGCCAGCAGCTCCGCCTACTCCCGCTTTAAAGTCGTGGACAATGAGCAGTTCTTC	CASSSAYSRFKVVDNEQFF	.	.	TRBJ2-1	TRBV7-2
TGTGCCATCAGAACCGGGACAGGGGGCGCTGGTTCGGGCGAGCAGTACTTC	CAIRTGTGGAGSGEQYF	.	TRBD1	TRBJ2-7	TRBV10-3
TGTGCCAGCAGCAAAATCCCGGACAGCCGTAGCTCTGGAAACACCATATATTTT	CASSKIPDSRSSGNTIYF	once	.	TRBJ1-3	TRBV28
TGTGCCAGTCGCTCAGGACAACCCGCGGAAAACACTGAAGCTTTCTTT	CASRSGQPAENTEAFF	.	.	TRBJ1-1	TRBV19
TGCGCCAGCAGCCAGCGGGGGCAGGGAGATACGCAGTATTTT	CASSQRGQGDTQYF	.	.	TRBJ2-3	TRBV4-1
TGTGCCACCAGGGACAGGGGTAATTCACCCCTCCACTTT	CATRDRGNSPLHF	.	TRBD1	TRBJ1-6	TRBV15
TGTGCCAGCAGCGCCCGGACAGGGGGACACGAAAAACTGTTTTTT	CASSARTGGHEKLFF	few	TRBD1	TRBJ1-4	TRBV11-3
TGTGCCAGCAGCTCTGGACTCGGAAACACCATATATTTT	CASSSGLGNTIYF	.	.	TRBJ1-3	TRBV7-2
TGTGCCAGCAGACACAACAGGGGCCTGAACACTGAAGCTTTCTTT	CASRHNRGLNTEAFF	few	TRBD1	TRBJ1-1	TRBV2
TGTGCCAGCCGGACAGGGGGTCAGCCCCAGCATTTT	CASRTGGQPQHF	.	TRBD1	TRBJ1-5	TRBV27
TGCGCCAGCAGCACGACAGGAGGAAATCAGCCCCAGCATTTT	CASSTTGGNQPQHF	.	.	TRBJ1-5	TRBV5-1
TGCGCCAGCAGCTTGGGGAACGGGAGTTATATGAACACTGAAGCTTTCTTT	CASSLGNGSYMNTEAFF	.	.	TRBJ1-1	TRBV5-1
TGTGCCAGGATCCAGGGGGATAACGCCGGGGAGCTGTTTTTT	CARIQGDNAGELFF	.	TRBD1	TRBJ2-2	TRBV19
TGTGCCAGCAGCTCATACACTGAAGCTTTCTTT	CASSSYTEAFF	.	.	TRBJ1-1	TRBV7-9
TGTGCCAGCAGTTACCAAACGGGCGGGGAGCTGTTTTTT	CASSYQTGGELFF	.	.	TRBJ2-2	TRBV6-5
TGCGCCAGCAGCCCTTCCGGGGGGCGATACAATGAGCAGTTCTTC	CASSPSGGRYNEQFF	.	.	TRBJ2-1	TRBV4-1
TGTGCCACCAGCAACATACAGGGGGCCTATGGCTACACCTTC	CATSNIQGAYGYTF	.	TRBD1	TRBJ1-2	TRBV15
TGTGCCAGCAGAAAAGGGGGCGCCCTCGGGGAGCTGTTTTTT	CASRKGGALGELFF	.	TRBD1	TRBJ2-2	TRBV28
TGTGCCAGCAGTTATAGCGACGGGTATGGAAAACTGTTTTTT	CASSYSDGYGKLFF	.	.	TRBJ1-4	TRBV6-5
TGTGCCAGCAGCCTACAGGGTTTTGGAACTGAAGCTTTCTTT	CASSLQGFGTEAFF	.	.	TRBJ1-1	TRBV11-2
TGTGCCAGCAGTTTGGGTGGGGAGGAGGGCTACACCTTC	CASSLGGEEGYTF	.	.	TRBJ1-2	TRBV12-3/TRBV12-4
TGCGCCAGCAGCCATTGGACAGGGGGCGGTTACTCCTACAATGAGCAGTTCTTC	CASSHWTGGGYSYNEQFF	.	TRBD1	TRBJ2-1	TRBV4-1